This T cell receptor beta chain was sequenced for a study of identical twins. Every donor was a healthy Caucasian. In this sample, this clonotype turned up a few times. Its antigen remains unidentified. cDNA carried unique molecular identifiers, and a universal primer site was added by template switching. MiXCR, applied by TCRdb to the 5' RACE reads, yields one record per CDR3 protein. Of 400,000 to 500,000 distinct CDR3 sequences in the sample, 13% to 15% were seen once. Study-level points and caveats: Beta clonotypes that were abundant in cord blood contained fewer insertions, a pattern absent from memory repertoires.

These data were also reused for a study on yellow fever vaccine responses in identical twins.

The clonotype was recovered from a woman aged 18-30 years in good health. Source material: CD4+ T cells sorted from blood.

The CDR3 region is CASSGTAKSFNYGYTF. The CDR3 region has the DNA TGTGCCAGCAGTGGGACAGCAAAATCCTTTAACTATGGCTACACCTTC. This chain connects TRBV2 to TRBJ1-2; D may be TRBD1 (6 bases). In germline, CDR1 is SNHLY, CDR2 FYNNEI. The V end lost 4 bases, the J end lost 1 base, and 16 bases lay between the germline ends. The CDR3 totals 16 residues.